Listed here is a single T cell receptor (beta chain). Its antigen is unidentified. The data were obtained in a study of shared clonotypes between healthy human individuals. Study-wide findings and caveats: Shared clonotypes: roughly 4.7% naive CD4, under 4% naive CD8, less than 2.5% memory CD4, 0.35% to 0.5% memory CD8.

Method: immunoSEQ multiplex PCR; TCRdb's copy keeps in-frame clones and lacks some. The sample contains approximately 530,000 clones, almost 97% of which appear only once. The CDR3 runs 16 residues. CDR1 is SGHRS and CDR2 is YFSETQ in the germline V gene. Trimming pared 4 bases from V and 3 bases from J, leaving 17 bases between. The donors, healthy adults who were HIV-negative, had experienced no recent acute infections or vaccinations. From CD4+ cells came CD45RA+ naive and CD45RA-negative memory subsets. Sequenced input: naive CD4+ T cells sorted from blood. Subset: CD45RA+ positively selected. The chain carries TRBV5-1 and TRBJ1-5; TRBD1 might be the D (6 bases). The origin of this receptor is a woman aged 30 to 39 in good health. This chain's CDR3 is CASSLDGQIANQPQHF. Written as DNA, the CDR3 is TGCGCCAGCAGCCTGGACGGACAGATCGCCAATCAGCCCCAGCATTTT.